The 30 T cell receptor beta chains below all came from one sample that was sequenced in a study of identical twins. In TCRdb, the 5' RACE reads were re-called with MiXCR into one record per CDR3 protein. Among around 480,000 distinct CDR3 sequences listed, 12% to 15% were seen once. The same data also contributed to another study, on yellow fever vaccine responses in identical twins.

The sequenced sample consisted of CD4+ T cells sorted from blood. The receptors come from a woman younger than 30 in good health.

V usage is TRBV18 and J usage is TRBJ2-2, with D unresolved. Germline CDR1 reads KGHSH; CDR2 reads LQKENI. The ends were cut back, 4 bases at V and 4 bases at J, with 10 bases in the middle. This CDR3 region has 14 residues. CDR3 sequence: CASSQNPATGELFF. DNA for the CDR3: TGTGCCAGCTCACAAAACCCAGCCACCGGGGAGCTGTTTTTT.

This clonotype has a count of ten or more. CDR3 coding DNA: TGTGCCAGCAGCCGCGGACAGGGGGGCACAGATACGCAGTATTTT. Translating gives CASSRGQGGTDTQYF. The chain uses TRBV11-1 and TRBJ2-3, with TRBD1 matching 10 bases. This CDR3 contains 15 residues. J gave up 1 base and V 5 bases, and 3 bases lay outside the gene matches. The germline gives CDR1 SGHAT, CDR2 FQDESV (reference sequence).

The J gene is TRBJ2-5, the V gene TRBV9; D possibly corresponds to TRBD2 (7 bases). Germline V gene sequence: CDR1 SGDLS, CDR2 YYNGEE. V was cut by 0 bases and J by 5 bases, with 14 bases left in between. The CDR3 covers 15 residues. The CDR3 region is CASSVGGGGGETQYF. In DNA, the CDR3 is TGTGCCAGCAGCGTAGGAGGGGGGGGCGGCGAGACCCAGTACTTC.

This clonotype showed up many times. The chain links TRBV3-1 to TRBJ2-6; unclear D gene. CDR1 and CDR2 (germline): LGHDT, YNNKEL (reference sequence). V shed 2 bases and J shed 0 bases, with 11 bases lying between them. CDR3 length: 17 amino acids. CDR3 in DNA: TGTGCCAGCAGCCAATTTGGTCGGATCTCTGGGGCCAACGTCCTGACTTTC. It specifies CASSQFGRISGANVLTF.

This clonotype was seen a few times. V and J are TRBV20-1 and TRBJ2-7; D might be TRBD1 or TRBD2, each matching 5 bases. Germline assignment: CDR1 DFQATT and CDR2 SNEGSKA (reference sequence). Trimming removed 3 bases at V and 7 bases at J, with 10 bases between. This CDR3 has 11 residues. CDR3 DNA sequence: TGCAGTGCTAGGTCGGGGCGGGAGCAGTACTTC. Amino acid sequence: CSARSGREQYF.

This clonotype occurred a few times. The CDR3 sequence is CASSLTGQGQETQYF. CDR3 in DNA: TGTGCCAGCAGTTTAACGGGGCAGGGGCAAGAGACCCAGTACTTC. The rearrangement uses TRBV28 and TRBJ2-5, with a weak D call TRBD1 (6 bases). Trimming left V 2 bases short and J 2 bases short, with 12 bases between. CDR3 size: 15 residues. Germline V CDR1 and CDR2: MDHEN, SYDVKM.

The chain carries TRBV24-1 and TRBJ1-2; weak D call: TRBD1 (6 bases). The CDR3 covers 16 residues. The V and J ends lost 1 base and 8 bases respectively, with 19 bases between them. Germline loops: CDR1 KGHDR, CDR2 SFDVKD. The CDR3 sequence: CATSDFGGRGAGGYTF. In DNA form, the CDR3 reads TGTGCCACCAGTGATTTTGGGGGACGGGGGGCAGGCGGCTACACCTTC.

This clonotype was observed a handful of times. The chain couples TRBV18 to TRBJ2-1; D gene unclear. Trimming removed 0 bases from V and 8 bases from J, with 14 bases in between. This CDR3 comprises 15 residues. CDR1 and CDR2 (germline): KGHSH, LQKENI. CDR3 nucleotides: TGTGCCAGCTCACCACCGCGTCAAGCAAGGCATGAGCAGTTCTTC. It yields the protein CASSPPRQARHEQFF.

This clonotype was counted ten times or more. The chain has TRBV12-3 or TRBV12-4 and TRBJ1-1; possibly TRBD1 for D (5 bases). CDR3 length equals 14 residues. V was shortened by 3 bases and J by 4 bases, with 12 bases between the two germline ends. The CDR3 spells CASSLDTWGTEAFF. The CDR3 DNA sequence: TGTGCCAGCAGTTTGGACACTTGGGGCACTGAAGCTTTCTTT.

The rearrangement joins TRBV10-1 to TRBJ2-3; TRBD2 aligns across 12 bases. This CDR3 comprises 16 residues. The trim removed 0 bases at V and 4 bases at J, leaving 2 bases unmatched. The V gene's germline CDR1 is WNHNN and CDR2 SYGVQD (reference sequence). CDR3 region: CASSESWTSGADTQYF. The CDR3 DNA sequence: TGCGCCAGCAGTGAGTCCTGGACTAGCGGGGCAGATACGCAGTATTTT.

The chain links TRBV7-2 to TRBJ2-2, with 11 bases matching TRBD2. V lost 3 bases, J lost 2 bases, and 2 bases stayed unmatched. The length of the CDR3 is 16 residues. Germline CDR1 SGHTA, CDR2 FQGNSA. The CDR3 region is CASSLTSGVNTGELFF. CDR3 coding DNA: TGTGCCAGCAGCTTGACTAGCGGGGTTAACACCGGGGAGCTGTTTTTT. Full variable domain (remainder filled in from reference TRBV7-2 and TRBJ2-2): GAGVSQSPSNKVTEKGKDVELRCDPISGHTALYWYRQSLGQGLEFLIYFQGNSAPDKSGLPSDRFSAERTGGSVSTLTIQRTQQEDSAVYLCASSLTSGVNTGELFFGEGSRLTVL.

This clonotype was counted a few times. This rearrangement joins TRBV7-9 to TRBJ2-3, with D possibly TRBD1 on 5 matching bases. The CDR3 is 16 residues long. The V and J ends lost 0 bases and 1 base respectively, with 11 bases between them. Germline V gene sequence: CDR1 SEHNR, CDR2 FQNEAQ (reference sequence). The CDR3 DNA reads TGTGCCAGCAGCTTAGCTTCCGGCAGGGGCACAGATACGCAGTATTTT. Amino acids: CASSLASGRGTDTQYF. The full variable domain, completed using reference TRBV7-9 and TRBJ2-3, is DTGVSQNPRHKITKRGQNVTFRCDPISEHNRLYWYRQTLGQGPEFLTYFQNEAQLEKSRLLSDRFSAERPKGSFSTLEIQRTEQGDSAMYLCASSLASGRGTDTQYFGPGTRLTVL.

The rearrangement uses TRBV29-1 and TRBJ1-1; D uncertain. CDR3 length: 11 residues. Looked up from germline, CDR1 is SQVTM and CDR2 is ANQGSEA. Trimming took 5 bases from V and 4 from J, leaving 8 bases between them. The CDR3 protein is CSVREGTEAFF. DNA of the CDR3: TGCAGCGTTCGAGAGGGCACTGAAGCTTTCTTT.

The chain joins TRBV24-1 to TRBJ2-4; D uncertain. The CDR3 runs 14 residues. Germline V CDR1 and CDR2: KGHDR, SFDVKD. The germline V and J ends were trimmed by 3 bases and 3 bases, with 8 bases remaining between them. The CDR3 DNA sequence: TGTGCCACCAGTGATGCCTATGGCAAAAACATTCAGTACTTC. This translates into CATSDAYGKNIQYF.

The chain combines TRBV4-1 with TRBJ1-1; perhaps TRBD1 as D (6 bases). The CDR3 is made up of 16 amino acids. V lost 0 bases and J 6 bases, leaving 17 bases between the germline ends. Germline values: CDR1 MGHRA, CDR2 YSYEKL. CDR3: CASSQETPGVRSEAFF. The DNA of the CDR3 is TGCGCCAGCAGCCAAGAGACCCCAGGGGTACGCTCTGAAGCTTTCTTT.

Worth noting for this clonotype: The junction differs from germline at one of its ends, possibly a read error. The rearrangement links TRBV29-1 to TRBJ2-3; 9 positions agree with TRBD1. The CDR3 is made up of 14 amino acids. Germline CDR1 reads SQVTM; CDR2 reads ANQGSEA. This CDR3 is CSGEDRGGTDTQFF. Written as DNA, the CDR3 is TGCAGCGGAGAGGACAGGGGCGGAACAGATACGCAGTTTTTT.

A few counts support this clonotype. This CDR3 is CASSYQASGANVLTF. In nucleotides, the CDR3 is TGTGCCAGCAGCTATCAGGCTTCTGGGGCCAACGTCCTGACTTTC. This chain connects TRBV7-9 to TRBJ2-6; no clear D. Germline V gene sequence: CDR1 SEHNR, CDR2 FQNEAQ (reference sequence). This CDR3 is built from 15 residues. V lost 4 bases and J 1 base, leaving 8 bases between the germline ends.

This clonotype was counted a few times. V and J are TRBV14 and TRBJ2-7; 14 bases line up with TRBD2. CDR1 and CDR2 from the germline V gene are SGHDN and FVKESK. The length of the CDR3 is 20 residues. The J segment lost 3 bases and the V segment lost 1 base, leaving 14 bases of the junction unmatched. The CDR3 region has the DNA TGTGCCAGCAGCCAAGTAGGCAGACCGGGACTAGCGGGAGTAAACTACGAGCAGTACTTC. Protein sequence: CASSQVGRPGLAGVNYEQYF.

The J gene is TRBJ2-5, the V gene TRBV18; 14 bases fit TRBD2. V lost 4 bases and J lost 5; bases outside the gene matches: 3. CDR3 length equals 15 residues. Germline lookup yields CDR1 KGHSH and CDR2 LQKENI. The CDR3 region is CASSRTSGRIETQYF. DNA of the CDR3: TGTGCCAGCTCACGGACTAGCGGGAGGATCGAGACCCAGTACTTC.

This clonotype has just a few counts. The chain recombines TRBV6-2 or TRBV6-3 with TRBJ2-1; 10 bases map to TRBD2. CDR3 length: 16 amino acids. Germline V lookup: CDR1 MNHEY, CDR2 SVGEGT. V shed 4 bases, J shed 4 bases, and the junction held 7 bases outside the gene matches. The CDR3 reads CASSLASGGPYNEQFF. The CDR3 region has the DNA TGTGCCAGCAGTTTGGCTAGCGGGGGCCCTTACAATGAGCAGTTCTTC.

V gene TRBV28 combines with J gene TRBJ1-2; perhaps TRBD1 as D (6 bases). Trimming shortened V by 5 bases and J by 7 bases, and 23 bases separated the two germline ends. CDR3 size: 16 residues. Germline V gene lookup returns CDR1 MDHEN and CDR2 SYDVKM. The DNA of the CDR3 is TGTGCCAGCAGTCGGGGGGCGCGGTCTCGGTCAAGTGGCTACACCTTC. Protein: CASSRGARSRSSGYTF.

A few counts support this clonotype. The chain recombines TRBV12-3 or TRBV12-4 with TRBJ2-2, with TRBD1 matching over 7 bases. Trimming at V came to 5 bases and at J to 0 bases, leaving 6 bases not matched to a gene. CDR3 length: 16 residues. The CDR3 sequence is CASSATGTANTGELFF. The CDR3 DNA reads as TGTGCCAGCAGTGCAACCGGGACAGCGAACACCGGGGAGCTGTTTTTT.

A few counts support this clonotype. The V and J genes are TRBV5-5 and TRBJ2-1; 12 nucleotides line up with TRBD2. The CDR3 consists of 15 residues. With V trimmed by 4 bases and J by 10 bases, 9 bases remained unmatched. Germline CDR1 reads SGHKS; CDR2 reads YYEKEE (reference sequence). The CDR3 sequence is CASSPLAGGSGEQFF. CDR3 nucleotides: TGTGCCAGCAGCCCACTAGCGGGAGGATCGGGCGAGCAGTTCTTC.

This clonotype has more than one count but fewer than ten. V usage is TRBV18 and J usage is TRBJ2-5, with unresolved D. Trimming shortened V by 3 bases and J by 5 bases, and 10 bases separated the two germline ends. The CDR3 runs 13 residues. Germline V gene data show CDR1 as KGHSH and CDR2 as LQKENI. Written as DNA, the CDR3 is TGTGCCAGCTCACCGCCGAACGGGGAGACCCAGTACTTC. Its translation: CASSPPNGETQYF.

CDR3 DNA: TGTGCCAGCAGCTTAGAGGCCCCATACGAGCAGTACTTC. It specifies CASSLEAPYEQYF. This chain uses TRBV7-2 with TRBJ2-7, with D unresolved. The V end was cut by 1 base, the J end by 4 bases, with 8 bases between. CDR1 is SGHTA and CDR2 is FQGNSA in the germline V gene. The CDR3 contains 13 residues.

This rearrangement joins TRBV6-4 to TRBJ1-1, with D perhaps TRBD1 (6 bases). The V gene's germline CDR1 is MRHNA and CDR2 SNTAGT. V lost 4 bases and J lost 5, with 11 bases in between. The CDR3 loop spans 13 amino acids. The CDR3 region has the DNA TGTGCCAGCAGTGCCACAGGGTTTACTGAAGCTTTCTTT. It translates to CASSATGFTEAFF.

This clonotype was counted many times. The chain recombines TRBV20-1 with TRBJ2-2; TRBD1 matches 7 bases. With V trimmed by 3 bases and J by 3 bases, 13 bases remained unmatched. CDR1 and CDR2 (germline): DFQATT, SNEGSKA (reference sequence). The CDR3 has 17 residues. CDR3 in DNA: TGCAGTGCTAGGTCAGGGGGTCCTGAGAGCTACACCGGGGAGCTGTTTTTT. Translation gives CSARSGGPESYTGELFF.

This rearrangement joins TRBV6-1 to TRBJ1-1; D is unresolved. The V gene lost 7 bases and the J gene lost 0 bases, with 12 bases spanning the gap. The CDR3 runs to 14 residues. CDR1 is MNHNS and CDR2 is SASEGT in the germline V gene. CDR3 nucleotide sequence: TGTGCCAGCATACGGGGAACAGTGAACACTGAAGCTTTCTTT. This gives the protein CASIRGTVNTEAFF.

The chain carries TRBV6-2 or TRBV6-3 and TRBJ2-1, with a possible D match to TRBD2 (5 bases). In germline, CDR1 is MNHEY, CDR2 SVGEGT. This CDR3 has 16 amino acids. V dropped 0 bases and J dropped 5 bases, with 14 bases sitting between them. CDR3 region: CASSYSARDTDNEQFF. The DNA of the CDR3 is TGTGCCAGCAGTTACTCGGCGAGGGATACCGACAATGAGCAGTTCTTC.

This chain links TRBV12-3 or TRBV12-4 with TRBJ1-1; TRBD1 might be the D (6 bases). V was pared by 6 bases and J by 6 bases, with 17 bases between. The CDR3 consists of 14 residues. The CDR3 protein is CASSLTGRVSEAFF. The CDR3 DNA is TGTGCCAGCAGCCTGACAGGTCGGGTTTCTGAAGCTTTCTTT.